Listed here is a single TCR beta chain. Plating combined about 200,000 CFSE-labeled responder cells with about 200,000 irradiated, violet-dye-labeled stimulator cells. These data are taken from a study of graft-versus-host responses after intestinal transplantation. Across the whole study: Transplant types were multivisceral, liver-intestinal, or isolated intestinal. Once they had received anti-thymocyte globulin induction, all recipients took tacrolimus and steroids for two to three years.

The study, taken as a whole, reports: Early post-transplant HvG declines tracked with peak circulating GvH clone levels. The authors found GvH clones in recipient marrow, some appearing first in ileum or blood.

The table came from immunoSEQ multiplex PCR; TCRdb's copy has only in-frame clones and leaves some out. The sample lists under 8,000 clones, 33% occurring once. Trimming stripped 5 bases from V and 6 bases from J, with 13 bases between. The CDR3 is 14 residues long. The germline gives CDR1 MGHRA, CDR2 YSYEKL. The sample consisted of alloreactive CD8+ T cells from a mixed lymphocyte reaction culture, taken before transplantation. Subset described: CFSE-low proliferating T cells sorted from roughly six-day pre-transplant mixed lymphocyte reaction (GvH or HvG direction). V gene TRBV4-1 combines with J gene TRBJ1-4; no clear D. The sequence was collected from a human patient who was an organ donor for intestinal transplantation. The chain's CDR3 is CASSRSLQDEKLFF. DNA of the CDR3: TGCGCCAGCAGCAGGAGCCTCCAAGATGAAAAACTGTTTTTT.